This T cell receptor beta chain was sequenced in a study of shared clonotypes between healthy human individuals. The wider study: The people who gave samples were a couple of women and three men aged 18 to 49. Whole-study results and caveats: Incompleteness in sorted-subset sequencing, despite large depth, was shown by rarefaction.

Naivety among CD8 cells was defined by CD45RO negativity and positive CCR7 selection, thereby excluding terminally differentiated effector memory CD45RA+ cells. Sequencing was performed with immunoSEQ multiplex PCR; in TCRdb, only in-frame clones are kept and a portion is missing. Among under 2,000,000 clones listed, 85% to 95% were seen once. This CDR3 spans 15 amino acids. The germline gives CDR1 MDHEN, CDR2 SYDVKM. Trimming took 6 bases from V and 0 from J, leaving 11 bases between them. As to this clone: Its antigen is unknown.

Sequencing was performed on naive CD8+ T cells sorted from blood. The clonotype originates from a man aged 18-30 years in good health. V and J are TRBV28 and TRBJ1-4; D is unclear. CDR3 nucleotide sequence: TGTGCCAGCAGCTTCCAAACCCCAACTAATGAAAAACTGTTTTTT. Amino acids: CASSFQTPTNEKLFF.